This entry concerns a single TCR beta chain. The antigen is not known. The data belong to a study of response to subunit inactivated influenza vaccine. MiXCR was run by TCRdb on the RT-PCR reads, yielding one entry per CDR3 protein. The sample carries more than 450,000 distinct CDR3 sequences, 7.5% to 8.5% recorded once. The study, taken as a whole, reports: T cells newly recruited by each seasonal influenza vaccination are few, the authors suggested.

The material sequenced was PBMCs from blood, taken around 25 months after vaccination. This TCR came from a man aged 50 to 69 who received an inactivated influenza vaccine.

The CDR3 here is CSASANGETQYF. The CDR3 bases are TGCAGTGCTAGCGCTAATGGAGAGACCCAGTACTTC. The chain uses TRBV20-1 and TRBJ2-5; D uncertain. The germline gives CDR1 DFQATT, CDR2 SNEGSKA (reference sequence). V was cut by 3 bases and J by 4 bases, with 9 bases left in between. CDR3 size: 12 residues.